These 8 T cell receptor beta chains were sequenced from one sample in a study of cytomegalovirus exposure and HLA in healthy donors. Produced via immunoSEQ multiplex PCR; TCRdb's table is partial and in-frame only. The repertoire holds roughly 120,000 clones, with about 91% as singletons. Input material: PBMCs. The source is a man between 18 and 29 years old in good health and CMV-seronegative.

A word on this clone: This sample also contains other DNA sequences that code for the same CDR3. The V and J genes are TRBV6-1 and TRBJ2-1; D not certain. V was pared by 1 base and J by 0 bases, with 7 bases between. From germline, CDR1 is MNHNS and CDR2 SASEGT. The CDR3 has 15 residues. The CDR3: CASSEDWSSYNEQFF. The CDR3, as DNA: TGTGCCAGCAGTGAAGACTGGAGCTCCTACAATGAGCAGTTCTTC.

The rearrangement joins TRBV14 to TRBJ2-7, with 13 nucleotides matching TRBD2. The V gene's germline CDR1 is SGHDN and CDR2 FVKESK. The length of the CDR3 is 16 residues. V was clipped by 1 base and J by 5 bases; unmatched bases: 5. For the CDR3, the DNA is TGTGCCAGCAGCCAAGTAACCGGGACTAGCGGGAACGAGCAGTACTTC. Translating it yields CASSQVTGTSGNEQYF. Together with reference TRBV14 and TRBJ2-7, the CDR3 gives the full variable domain: EAGVTQFPSHSVIEKGQTVTLRCDPISGHDNLYWYRRVMGKEIKFLLHFVKESKQDESGMPNNRFLAERTGGTYSTLKVQPAELEDSGVYFCASSQVTGTSGNEQYFGPGTRLTVT.

The V gene is TRBV7-8, the J gene TRBJ1-5; a weak D match, TRBD1 (6 bases). Trimming took 3 bases from V and 1 from J, leaving 10 bases between them. CDR3 size: 15 residues. Germline lookup yields CDR1 SGHVS and CDR2 FQNEAQ. The CDR3 reads CASSFRGGSNQPQHF. CDR3 DNA: TGTGCCAGCAGCTTTAGGGGGGGAAGCAATCAGCCCCAGCATTTT.

The chain joins TRBV6-1 to TRBJ1-5, with D possibly TRBD1 on 6 matching bases. The germline gives CDR1 MNHNS, CDR2 SASEGT. Trimming removed 4 bases from V and 2 bases from J, with 12 bases in between. The CDR3 runs 15 residues. The DNA for the CDR3 is TGTGCCAGCAGTGGAGGCAGGGGAGGCAATCAGCCCCAGCATTTT. Residues: CASSGGRGGNQPQHF.

This rearrangement joins TRBV6-5 to TRBJ2-1, with 8 nucleotides matching TRBD2. Looked up from germline, CDR1 is MNHEY and CDR2 is SVGAGI. V was pared by 7 bases and J by 8 bases, with 13 bases of the junction left unmatched. This CDR3 is built from 15 residues. Written as DNA, the CDR3 is TGTGCCAGCACCTCTACCGGGACTAGAGACGATGAGCAGTTCTTC. This translates into CASTSTGTRDDEQFF.

The V and J genes are TRBV5-1 and TRBJ1-3; D is unresolved. This CDR3 has 13 amino acids. Germline lookup yields CDR1 SGHRS and CDR2 YFSETQ. Trimming left V 7 bases short and J 2 bases short, with 10 bases between. The CDR3 coding sequence is TGCGCCAGCGGGAGAGAGGCTGGAAACACCATATATTTT. It translates to CASGREAGNTIYF.

The chain couples TRBV27 to TRBJ2-1; D not certain. Germline V gives CDR1 MNHEY, CDR2 SMNVEV (reference sequence). The CDR3 extends over 16 amino acids. V gave up 1 base and J gave up 1 base, with 11 bases separating them. The chain's CDR3 is CASSLWRQDSYNEQFF. The CDR3 DNA reads TGTGCCAGCAGTTTATGGCGCCAGGATTCCTACAATGAGCAGTTCTTC.

The rearrangement links TRBV5-1 to TRBJ1-1, with 11 bases matching TRBD1. The CDR3 extends over 14 amino acids. V shed 4 bases and J 6 bases; nucleotides not matched to a gene: 5. Germline CDR1 and CDR2: SGHRS and YFSETQ. In nucleotides, the CDR3 is TGCGCCAGCAGCCTGGGACAGGGGGACGCTGAAGCTTTCTTT. Its translation: CASSLGQGDAEAFF.